What follows are 22 T cell receptor beta chains derived from one specimen sequenced in a study of T cell responses to AZD1222 COVID-19 vaccine. The data were produced by immunoSEQ multiplex PCR, yet TCRdb's version contains in-frame clones alone and is incomplete. Of around 110,000 clones in the sample, about 90% are singletons; the top ten hold under 10%. The sample here was peripheral blood, taken 28 days after the second AZD1222 dose. The receptors stem from an adult who received the AZD1222 COVID-19 vaccine.

This chain connects TRBV7-6 to TRBJ1-5; D is unclear. Deletions cut 5 bases from V and 8 bases from J, with 16 bases between. This CDR3 comprises 14 residues. Germline V gene data show CDR1 as SGHVS and CDR2 as FNYEAQ. In DNA form, the CDR3 reads TGTGCCAGCAGCCACCTTACGGGCGGGGAGCCCCAGCATTTT. Translation: CASSHLTGGEPQHF.

The V gene is TRBV19, the J gene TRBJ1-2, with 7 positions matching TRBD1. CDR3 length equals 12 residues. Germline values: CDR1 LNHDA, CDR2 SQIVND (reference sequence). The J segment lost 7 bases and the V segment lost 4 bases, leaving 3 bases of the junction unmatched. The CDR3 sequence: CASSRGQLGYTF. DNA for the CDR3: TGTGCCAGTAGTAGGGGACAGCTTGGCTACACCTTC.

This chain connects TRBV3-1 (or the pseudogene TRBV3-2) to TRBJ1-5; TRBD1 is a possible D gene (6 bases). Between the trimmed V and J ends, which lost 1 base and 4 bases, there was a span of 11 bases. Germline CDR1 reads LGHDT; CDR2 reads YNNKEL (reference sequence). The length of the CDR3 is 15 residues. The chain's CDR3 is CASSQASGVNQPQHF. The DNA for the CDR3 is TGTGCCAGCAGCCAAGCTTCAGGGGTAAATCAGCCCCAGCATTTT.

This clone was counted once. Other DNA sequences in this sample translate to the same CDR3. The rearrangement links TRBV11-3 to TRBJ1-1, with D possibly being TRBD1 (6 bases). Germline V gene data show CDR1 as SGHNT and CDR2 as YENEEA. Trimming removed 5 bases from V and 1 base from J, with 8 bases in between. The CDR3 has 13 residues. Here the CDR3 reads CASSQGRNTEAFF. The CDR3 coding sequence is TGTGCCAGCAGCCAGGGGAGGAACACTGAAGCTTTCTTT.

The V call is TRBV5-1, the J call TRBJ2-7; TRBD1 matches 8 bases. The CDR3 length is 15 residues. Germline loops: CDR1 SGHRS, CDR2 YFSETQ. With 2 bases clipped from V and 3 bases from J, the junction kept 7 bases outside the gene matches. Here the CDR3 DNA reads TGCGCCAGCAGCTTAAGGACAGGGCCGAACTACGAGCAGTACTTC. Protein: CASSLRTGPNYEQYF.

This chain uses TRBV29-1 with TRBJ1-2; 8 bases agree with TRBD1. The CDR3 loop spans 13 amino acids. Germline CDR1 SQVTM, CDR2 ANQGSEA. J lost 10 bases, V lost 0 bases, and 7 bases had no gene match. In DNA, the CDR3 is TGCAGCGTTGAAGAAGCAGGGGGCCAATTCTACACCTTC. Its translation: CSVEEAGGQFYTF.

The chain uses TRBV5-1 and TRBJ2-5; perhaps TRBD1 as D (5 bases). The CDR3 is made up of 11 amino acids. V gave up 4 bases and J gave up 6 bases, with 7 bases separating them. Germline values: CDR1 SGHRS, CDR2 YFSETQ. This CDR3 is CASSPGQTQYF. The CDR3 DNA sequence: TGCGCCAGCAGCCCAGGGCAGACCCAGTACTTC. Full variable domain (outside the CDR3, taken from reference TRBV5-1 and TRBJ2-5): KAGVTQTPRYLIKTRGQQVTLSCSPISGHRSVSWYQQTPGQGLQFLFEYFSETQRNKGNFPGRFSGRQFSNSRSEMNVSTLELGDSALYLCASSPGQTQYFGPGTRLLVL.

This rearrangement joins TRBV5-8 to TRBJ1-5; 9 nucleotides agree with TRBD1. The junction had 7 bases not matched to a gene; V was cut back by 5 bases and J by 1 base. This CDR3 contains 16 residues. Germline V gives CDR1 SGHTS, CDR2 YDEGEE. CDR3 nucleotide sequence: TGTGCCAGCAGACCACTAGGACAGGGGAGCAATCAGCCCCAGCATTTT. This encodes CASRPLGQGSNQPQHF.

The chain joins TRBV14 to TRBJ1-6; D remains ambiguous. The CDR3 runs 12 residues. Between the trimmed V and J ends, which lost 3 bases and 9 bases, there was a span of 6 bases. CDR1 is SGHDN and CDR2 is FVKESK in the germline V gene. The CDR3 sequence: CASSQEASPLHF. The CDR3 DNA is TGTGCCAGCAGCCAGGAGGCTTCACCCCTCCACTTT.

The rearrangement joins TRBV4-1 to TRBJ2-3; D might be TRBD2 (5 bases). Trimming shortened V by 3 bases and J by 5 bases, and 12 bases separated the two germline ends. Germline CDR1 reads MGHRA; CDR2 reads YSYEKL. The CDR3 totals 14 residues. Written as DNA, the CDR3 is TGCGCCAGCAGCCAGAGGGCCGTCCTAGATACGCAGTATTTT. Protein sequence: CASSQRAVLDTQYF.

The chain couples TRBV5-8 to TRBJ2-5, with TRBD1 matching 8 bases. V lost 4 bases, J lost 4 bases, and 18 bases stayed unmatched. CDR3 length: 18 amino acids. Germline V gene sequence: CDR1 SGHTS, CDR2 YDEGEE. In DNA, the CDR3 is TGTGCCAGCAGCCGATACAGGGGGATGGGGAATTTGGGAGAGACCCAGTACTTC. This gives the protein CASSRYRGMGNLGETQYF.

The table lists this clone with a count of one. The V gene is TRBV4-1, the J gene TRBJ1-1; the match to TRBD1 covers 7 bases. This CDR3 has 16 amino acids. Trimming removed 0 bases from V and 5 bases from J; junction bases left unmatched: 9. Germline values: CDR1 MGHRA, CDR2 YSYEKL. CDR3 loop: CASSQEGTAGMTEAFF. CDR3 in DNA: TGCGCCAGCAGCCAAGAGGGGACAGCGGGGATGACTGAAGCTTTCTTT.

The chain recombines TRBV7-9 with TRBJ2-3; the match to TRBD1 covers 9 bases. This CDR3 has 14 residues. The V gene's germline CDR1 is SEHNR and CDR2 FQNEAQ (reference sequence). Trimming took 5 bases from V and 2 from J; bases not matched to a gene: 2. This CDR3 reads CASSQQGATDTQYF. CDR3 in DNA: TGTGCCAGCAGCCAACAGGGGGCCACAGATACGCAGTATTTT.

Only a few counts were recorded for this clone. The chain recombines TRBV27 with TRBJ2-7; D may correspond to TRBD1 or TRBD2 (6 bases each). The CDR3 loop spans 15 amino acids. The germline CDR1 and CDR2 sequences are MNHEY and SMNVEV (reference sequence). The ends were cut back, 3 bases at V and 0 bases at J, with 12 bases in the middle. This chain's CDR3 is CASSLGASVSYEQYF. The CDR3 DNA follows: TGTGCCAGCAGTTTGGGGGCTAGCGTCTCCTACGAGCAGTACTTC.

The CDR3 reads CASTGGGYGYTF. In nucleotides, the CDR3 is TGCGCCAGCACCGGGGGGGGCTATGGCTACACCTTC. The rearrangement joins TRBV10-2 to TRBJ1-2, with D possibly TRBD1 on 5 matching bases. The CDR3 contains 12 residues. Trimming left V 7 bases short and J 4 bases short, with 10 bases between. Germline V gene data show CDR1 as WSHSY and CDR2 as SAAADI.

This clone was detected once. The rearrangement joins TRBV10-3 to TRBJ2-1, with 12 nucleotides matching TRBD1. Germline CDR1 reads ENHRY; CDR2 reads SYGVKD. Trimming cost V 6 bases and J 7 bases; bases outside gene matches: 4. This CDR3 spans 14 amino acids. CDR3 DNA sequence: TGTGCCATCAGCCGGGACAGGGGGCCGAATGAGCAGTTCTTC. Translating it yields CAISRDRGPNEQFF.

The V gene is TRBV5-1, the J gene TRBJ2-4; 15 positions agree with TRBD2. The CDR3 contains 19 residues. Germline CDR1 is SGHRS and CDR2 is YFSETQ. Trimming removed 3 bases from V and 3 bases from J; junction bases left unmatched: 10. This CDR3 is CASSSNPGLAGGDKNIQYF. The DNA for the CDR3 is TGCGCCAGCAGCTCAAATCCGGGACTAGCGGGAGGAGACAAAAACATTCAGTACTTC. The full variable domain, rest sourced from reference TRBV5-1 and TRBJ2-4, is KAGVTQTPRYLIKTRGQQVTLSCSPISGHRSVSWYQQTPGQGLQFLFEYFSETQRNKGNFPGRFSGRQFSNSRSEMNVSTLELGDSALYLCASSSNPGLAGGDKNIQYFGAGTRLSVL.

The chain carries TRBV3-1 (or the pseudogene TRBV3-2) and TRBJ1-2; D gene uncertain. The CDR3 spans 15 residues. V dropped 0 bases and J dropped 2 bases, with 10 bases sitting between them. Germline values: CDR1 LGHDT, CDR2 YNNKEL (reference sequence). The CDR3 spells CASSQEIGTNYGYTF. In DNA, the CDR3 is TGTGCCAGCAGCCAAGAGATAGGTACAAACTATGGCTACACCTTC.

V and J are TRBV6-4 and TRBJ1-2; TRBD1 aligns across 9 bases. Germline V CDR1 and CDR2: MRHNA, SNTAGT. V gave up 5 bases and J gave up 6 bases; unmatched junction bases: 7. The CDR3 runs 14 residues. The CDR3 loop reads CASSPGQGSDGYTF. CDR3 in DNA: TGTGCCAGCAGTCCGGGACAGGGATCGGATGGCTACACCTTC.

The chain recombines TRBV30 with TRBJ1-2; maybe TRBD1 (6 bases). Trimming cost V 2 bases and J 8 bases, with 12 bases left between them. From germline, CDR1 is GTSNPN and CDR2 SVGIG (reference sequence). The CDR3 loop spans 12 amino acids. The CDR3 sequence: CAWSPHREGYTF. DNA for the CDR3: TGTGCCTGGAGTCCCCACAGGGAAGGCTACACCTTC.

This rearrangement joins TRBV6-2 or TRBV6-3 to TRBJ1-2, with no clear D. Deletions cut 2 bases from V and 4 bases from J, with 14 bases between. The CDR3 totals 15 residues. Looked up from germline, CDR1 is MNHEY and CDR2 is SVGEGT. CDR3 sequence reads: CASSYLGYAAYGYTF. The CDR3, as DNA: TGTGCCAGCAGTTACCTCGGATACGCAGCCTATGGCTACACCTTC.

The chain is built from TRBV7-8 and TRBJ2-5; D is possibly TRBD2 (5 bases). V gave up 2 bases and J gave up 1 base, with 8 bases separating them. CDR3 length: 14 amino acids. Looked up from germline, CDR1 is SGHVS and CDR2 is FQNEAQ. The CDR3 is CASSLRRVQETQYF. The CDR3 DNA reads TGTGCCAGCAGCTTAAGGCGGGTCCAAGAGACCCAGTACTTC.